This TCR beta chain originates from a study of glioma-infiltrating T cells (dated by TCRdb to 2016 to 2017). Turning to the overall study: Sequencing of TCR alpha- and beta-chain repertoires was performed on glioma tissue, on non-neoplastic brain tissue, and on matched peripheral blood mononuclear cells. To measure how far tissue and blood T-cell populations diverged, each tissue-infiltrating repertoire was compared against the peripheral blood repertoire of the same patient. The paired cohort was made up of three low-grade glioma patients, eight primary glioblastoma patients and three non-glioma patients who contributed non-neoplastic brain tissue.

Results and caveats for the whole study, not just this receptor: Only a very small number of CDR3 sequences turned up in both tissue and blood, a result put down to high CDR3 diversity combined with limited sampling. VJ-independent divergence between tissue and blood was found to be below expectation in non-neoplastic patients but above expectation in all gliomas, particularly low-grade gliomas. Group comparisons were based on small numbers of patients: three non-neoplastic, three low-grade glioma and eight or nine glioblastoma patients.

Deletion took 1 base off V and 8 bases off J, with a span of 9 bases between the germline ends. The germline V gene (reference sequence) specifies LNHNV as CDR1 and YYDKDF as CDR2. The CDR3 has 13 amino acids, counting the end cysteine and phenylalanine. Only the CDR3 portion is preserved as DNA: 39 bases, with reading frame beginning at the first base. TCR alpha and beta CDR3 regions were amplified with the iRepertoire nested amplicon-rescue multiplex PCR (arm-PCR) platform from RNA. The input for one-step reverse transcription and amplification was 100-400 ng of either tissue mRNA or PBMC total RNA. After bead purification, a secondary multiplex PCR added Illumina adapters, and libraries were gel-purified between 200 and 400 bp. The libraries contained internal 6-nucleotide barcodes that were used for demultiplexing. The libraries were sequenced on an Illumina MiSeq using 2x220 or 2x250 nucleotide paired-end reads. The study's own analysis went as follows. Paired reads were merged using FLASH 1.2.11 and were aligned to the GRCh37 human genome using BWA-MEM, after which TRA and TRB reads were extracted. An IMGT-derived reference of cassette sequences and CDR3 motifs, with pseudogenes included, was used for V and J assignment. Three-frame translation of reads was performed, and productive CDR3s were defined as those with a C...FGXG motif and no stop codons. A clonotype was defined as a unique combination of a V-J cassette pair and a CDR3 amino acid sequence. Filtering of reads was based on Hamming distance, with the threshold set by the sequence error rate of each sample in mapped regions. TCRdb reprocessed the public reads (quality trimming at Q25 with fastp, clone calling with MiXCR) and kept in-frame beta chains. Entries that share a CDR3 protein sequence are merged under the most common genes and DNA. The V and J calls were not made by the authors but by TCRdb's processing. This sample has about 140,000 distinct CDR3 sequences in its table, and more than 35% of those were observed once. The leading ten clones occupy around 18% of the sample.

On this clonotype itself: There is no known antigen for this receptor. No quality values exist for individual bases; no much larger clone is one base distant.

The sequence came from a human donor with low-grade glioma or glioblastoma, undergoing nonglioma brain surgery, or in good health (not recorded which). Sequences were obtained from glioma tissue, nonneoplastic brain tissue, or PBMCs (not recorded which). Recombination linked TRBV15 to TRBJ2-1; a tentative D call is TRBD1 (6 bases match). For the CDR3, the sequence is CATSRVQGYEQFF. At the DNA level, the sequence is TGTGCCACCAGCAGAGTACAGGGTTATGAGCAGTTCTTC.